These 15 T cell receptor beta chains came from one sample sequenced in a study of OX40 agonist ivuxolimab in advanced cancers. Some clones are missing from TCRdb's copy, which holds only in-frame ones; the method was immunoSEQ multiplex PCR. The sample lists 50,000 to 65,000 clones; approximately 87% were seen once. This specimen was CD4+ or CD8+ T cells sorted from blood, taken in a trial of the OX40 agonist ivuxolimab. The receptors originated from an adult with an advanced solid tumor such as melanoma, head and neck, liver or kidney cancer.

The genes are TRBV12-5 and TRBJ2-1; either TRBD1 or TRBD2 may supply D (5 bases each). Germline CDR1 and CDR2: LGHNT and FRNRAP. The V and J ends lost 1 base and 7 bases respectively, with 14 bases between them. This CDR3 region has 15 residues. The DNA of the CDR3 is TGTGCTAGTGGTTTGGCCTGGGACCTGAATAATGAGCAGTTCTTC. This codes for CASGLAWDLNNEQFF. The full variable domain, its missing parts supplied by reference TRBV12-5 and TRBJ2-1, is DARVTQTPRHKVTEMGQEVTMRCQPILGHNTVFWYRQTMMQGLELLAYFRNRAPLDDSGMPKDRFSAEMPDATLATLKIQPSEPRDSAVYFCASGLAWDLNNEQFFGPGTRLTVL.

This chain uses TRBV19 with TRBJ1-4; TRBD1 matches at 8 bases. J lost 8 bases, V lost 5 bases, and 7 bases had no gene match. The CDR3 spans 14 residues. Germline V lookup: CDR1 LNHDA, CDR2 SQIVND (reference sequence). The CDR3 sequence is CASSPQGAVEKLFF. The CDR3 nucleotides read TGTGCCAGTAGTCCCCAGGGGGCGGTCGAAAAACTGTTTTTT.

The chain has TRBV10-3 and TRBJ2-7, with 9 bases lining up with TRBD1. Germline loops: CDR1 ENHRY, CDR2 SYGVKD. The CDR3 is 15 residues long. Trimming removed 6 bases from V and 4 bases from J; junction bases left unmatched: 10. The DNA of the CDR3 is TGTGCCATCAGCACGGACAGGGGTGATACTTACGAGCAGTACTTC. It encodes CAISTDRGDTYEQYF.

This clone was recorded a few times. The V gene is TRBV18, the J gene TRBJ2-7, with D perhaps TRBD1 (6 bases). Germline V gives CDR1 KGHSH, CDR2 LQKENI. Trimming removed 4 bases from V and 7 bases from J, with 14 bases in between. The CDR3 is made up of 13 amino acids. The CDR3 sequence is CASSQTQGHEQYF. The CDR3 DNA is TGTGCCAGCTCACAAACACAGGGTCATGAGCAGTACTTC. The entire variable domain, with the rest obtained from reference TRBV18 and TRBJ2-7, is as follows: NAGVMQNPRHLVRRRGQEARLRCSPMKGHSHVYWYRQLPEEGLKFMVYLQKENIIDESGMPKERFSAEFPKEGPSILRIQQVVRGDSAAYFCASSQTQGHEQYFGPGTRLTVT.

The rearrangement joins TRBV5-4 to TRBJ2-3, with no clear D. The ends were cut back, 3 bases at V and 7 bases at J, with 15 bases in the middle. Looked up from germline, CDR1 is SGHNT and CDR2 is YYREEE (reference sequence). This CDR3 has 14 amino acids. CDR3 coding DNA: TGTGCCAGCAGCTCCCCCTCCTCCGCAAATACGCAGTATTTT. Its protein is CASSSPSSANTQYF. The full variable domain, with the rest looked up from reference TRBV5-4 and TRBJ2-3, is ETGVTQSPTHLIKTRGQQVTLRCSSQSGHNTVSWYQQALGQGPQFIFQYYREEENGRGNFPPRFSGLQFPNYSSELNVNALELDDSALYLCASSSPSSANTQYFGPGTRLTVL.

This clone was seen just once. CDR3 region: CASRAVGETQYF. CDR3 nucleotides: TGTGCCAGCAGGGCAGTGGGGGAGACCCAGTACTTC. J is TRBJ2-5 and V is TRBV27; D unresolved. Trimming pared 6 bases from V and 5 bases from J, leaving 10 bases between. The CDR3 consists of 12 residues. CDR1 is MNHEY and CDR2 is SMNVEV in the germline V gene (reference sequence).

The chain is built from TRBV5-6 and TRBJ1-2; D may be TRBD1 (5 bases). This CDR3 comprises 14 residues. Germline V lookup: CDR1 SGHDT, CDR2 YYEEEE. The V end was cut by 6 bases, the J end by 3 bases, with 15 bases between. The CDR3 is CASTTRTSHYGYTF. CDR3 nucleotide sequence: TGTGCCAGCACCACTAGGACAAGCCACTATGGCTACACCTTC.

Here the CDR3 DNA reads TGTGCCAGTAGTCTAACTCGCACAGATACGCAGTATTTT. Its translation is CASSLTRTDTQYF. This chain links TRBV19 with TRBJ2-3; no clear D gene. Germline V lookup: CDR1 LNHDA, CDR2 SQIVND (reference sequence). V gave up 5 bases and J gave up 1 base, with 7 bases separating them. The CDR3 has 13 residues.

The chain recombines TRBV7-9 with TRBJ1-1; 7 bases match TRBD1. V was pared by 2 bases and J by 3 bases, with 0 bases of the junction left unmatched. The CDR3 runs 13 residues. Germline V gene sequence: CDR1 SEHNR, CDR2 FQNEAQ (reference sequence). The CDR3 spells CASSLTGDTEAFF. The CDR3 DNA is TGTGCCAGCAGCTTAACAGGGGACACTGAAGCTTTCTTT. Full variable domain (missing parts from reference TRBV7-9 and TRBJ1-1): DTGVSQNPRHKITKRGQNVTFRCDPISEHNRLYWYRQTLGQGPEFLTYFQNEAQLEKSRLLSDRFSAERPKGSFSTLEIQRTEQGDSAMYLCASSLTGDTEAFFGQGTRLTVV.

V gene TRBV5-1 combines with J gene TRBJ1-6; 11 nucleotides agree with TRBD1. Germline V lookup: CDR1 SGHRS, CDR2 YFSETQ. Germline trimming cut 3 bases from V and 12 bases from J; bases unmatched to any gene: 5. The CDR3 spans 14 residues. The CDR3 region has the DNA TGCGCCAGCAGCTCCGGGACAGGGGGATTACCCCTCCACTTT. Encoded protein: CASSSGTGGLPLHF.

CDR3: CASSVGGSTDTQYF. The CDR3 coding sequence is TGTGCCAGCAGTGTTGGCGGGAGCACAGATACGCAGTATTTT. This chain uses TRBV25-1 with TRBJ2-3; maybe TRBD2 (5 bases). CDR1 and CDR2 (germline): MGHDK, SYGVNS. V was shortened by 4 bases and J by 0 bases, with 8 bases between the two germline ends. The length of the CDR3 is 14 residues.

The V gene is TRBV10-3, the J gene TRBJ1-1; D might be TRBD1 (5 bases). The CDR3 is 14 residues long. V lost 3 bases, J lost 3 bases, and 11 bases lay in between. Looked up from germline, CDR1 is ENHRY and CDR2 is SYGVKD. Here the CDR3 DNA reads TGTGCCATCAGTGAAGTAAGAGGGGACACTGAAGCTTTCTTT. Encoded protein: CAISEVRGDTEAFF.

The rearrangement links TRBV6-5 to TRBJ1-5, with TRBD1 as a possible D gene (6 bases). The V end lost 5 bases, the J end lost 6 bases, and 17 bases lay between the germline ends. Germline CDR1 reads MNHEY; CDR2 reads SVGAGI. The CDR3 is made up of 15 amino acids. CDR3 DNA sequence: TGTGCCAGCAGTGGGCGGAGGGGGTCGGGTCAGCCCCAGCATTTT. As protein: CASSGRRGSGQPQHF.

This clone was found once. The V and J genes are TRBV19 and TRBJ1-1, with TRBD1 matching over 10 bases. Germline lookup yields CDR1 LNHDA and CDR2 SQIVND (reference sequence). V trimming: 5 bases; J trimming: 1 base; junction bases outside the gene matches: 7. The CDR3 extends over 16 amino acids. CDR3 DNA: TGTGCCAGTAGTCCATGGACAGGGGGGAGGAACACTGAAGCTTTCTTT. This codes for CASSPWTGGRNTEAFF.

The V call is TRBV5-1, the J call TRBJ1-1; weak D call: TRBD1 (5 bases). Germline lookup yields CDR1 SGHRS and CDR2 YFSETQ. This CDR3 spans 16 amino acids. V was trimmed by 0 bases and J by 3 bases, leaving 15 bases between them. DNA of the CDR3: TGCGCCAGCAGCTTGGCCCAGGGTTGGGGAGACACTGAAGCTTTCTTT. Amino acids: CASSLAQGWGDTEAFF.